The entry that follows covers one TCR beta chain sequence. The count of this clonotype is one. It lacks a known antigen. No base quality values were provided; no much bigger clone lies one nucleotide off. On its own, one read is weak support. These data are taken from a study of CD8 T cells in Susac syndrome (dated by TCRdb to the late 2010s). Broadly, across the study: Whether CD8+ T cell activation and differentiation in Susac syndrome was antigen driven was tested using repertoire sequencing. The study at large found these results: The number of individuals in the TCR sequencing and HLA analysis was acknowledged as relatively small.

Peripheral blood CD8+ and CD4+ T cells from healthy donors, Susac syndrome patients and multiple sclerosis patients were profiled using high-throughput TCR beta sequencing. Treatment-naive patients with stable or active relapsing-remitting disease fulfilling revised McDonald criteria were used as multiple sclerosis controls. Bulk CD8+ and CD4+ T cells were purified by magnetic negative isolation, whereas CD8+ TEMRA cells were enriched by FACS. Blood was collected in EDTA tubes and processed within 24 hours, with PBMCs isolated through density gradient centrifugation. PBMCs intended for TCR sequencing were frozen in liquid nitrogen and were later thawed in a 37 degrees C water bath. Purity of sorted or isolated CD4+, CD8+ and CD8+ TEMRA cells was at least 90%. RNA was extracted using the RNeasy kit, and about 0.5 to 1 ug of the RNA was reverse transcribed with random hexamers. TCR beta CDR3 regions were amplified with the immunoSEQ multiplex PCR assay covering 54 Vbeta and 13 Jbeta segments. PCR amplification bias was corrected using a synthetic template baseline for primer optimization and computational correction. Under the source paper's analysis protocol: Reads were annotated to V, D and J genes per IMGT and analyzed with immunoSEQ Analyzer, keeping only productive sequences. Clonality was computed as one minus Shannon entropy normalized by log2 of the number of productive unique sequences. For each patient and control, public and private clones were evaluated within the 100 most prevalent clones. Clones were defined as Susac-specific when absent from the healthy and MS cohorts, from approximately 1,100 published viral clones and from other ImmuneACCESS disease sequences. Through fastp at Q25 and MiXCR, TCRdb rebuilt clones from the public reads, retaining in-frame beta chains. Each CDR3 protein gets just one entry, which takes the most common genes and DNA from the rows behind it. These V and J calls are TCRdb output, not the study's own analysis. For this sample the table gives more than 200,000 distinct CDR3 sequences, of which over 85% were detected only once. The top ten clonotypes cover about 0.07% of the sample.

V is cut by 3 bases and J by 0 bases, and the space between the germline ends is 6 bases. CDR3 length: 13 amino acids, cysteine to phenylalanine. Kept here is only the CDR3 DNA, which spans 39 bases and is read in frame from base 1. The germline V gene (reference sequence) provides CDR1 DFQATT and CDR2 SNEGSKA. In this chain, TRBV20-1 is recombined with TRBJ2-1; no D gene call is confident. What was sequenced was CD4+ T cells from PBMCs. The source is a human donor with multiple sclerosis. The encoded CDR3 is CSASVLSYNEQFF. The sequence in DNA is TGCAGTGCTAGTGTGCTCTCCTACAATGAGCAGTTCTTC.